This TCR beta chain appears in the sequencing data of a study of T cells after somatic rescue of genetic block (TCRdb year 2020). For context, the study as a whole: What the study looked at was long-term robustness, specifically in a T-cell system that came about through somatic rescue of a genetic block in T-cell development.

This clone was seen once. This clone's antigen is unknown. The input lacks base qualities; no much larger clone sits a single base away. Library preparation was by the immunoSEQ multiplex PCR assay. TCRdb stores this immuneACCESS table with in-frame sequences only. Part of the clones is absent; in the studies checked, under half of the shortfall reflects unresolved V genes, and no reason is known for the rest. The sample table holds more than 9,500 clones, of which approximately 74% were seen once. The ten largest clonotypes hold approximately 20% of the sample. Looking up the germline V gene (reference sequence) yields CDR1 SGHNT and CDR2 YYREEE. The V end gives up 3 bases and the J end 1 base, leaving 5 bases in the junction not matched to a gene. Spanning cysteine to phenylalanine, the CDR3 consists of 16 amino acids. The kept DNA is CDR3 alone, 48 bases in frame from the first base.

The receptor was isolated from a boy aged 5 to 17. Sequenced: peripheral blood mononuclear cells (PBMCs). This receptor chain uses TRBV5-4 and TRBJ2-2, with 8 bases in between that match TRBD2. At the DNA level, the sequence is TGTGCCAGCAGCTCCCGGACTAGCCGGAACACCGGGGAGCTGTTTTTT. This gives the protein CASSSRTSRNTGELFF.